The rows below give T cell receptor beta chains drawn from one sample of a study of T cell changes during pregnancy in multiple sclerosis. Sequencing was performed with immunoSEQ multiplex PCR; in TCRdb, only in-frame clones are kept and a portion is missing. Of tens of thousands of clones in the sample, around 89% were seen once. The source material was CD8+ T cells from peripheral blood mononuclear cells, sampled in the third trimester of pregnancy. The receptor set was obtained from a female donor with multiple sclerosis, enrolled in a pregnancy study. Each CDR3 is given with its conserved first and last residue. The order of the fields is CDR3 DNA, CDR3 protein, J gene, D gene, clone size, V gene, CDR3 length. The D gene is left open where the match is weak. Clone sizes are given selectively: once, few, many, or a class where the clone is expanded.

CDR3nt: TGTGCCAGCAGCGGCGGACAGGATACGCAGTATTTT
CDR3aa: CASSGGQDTQYF
j_gene: TRBJ2-3
d_gene: NA
abundance: NA
v_gene: TRBV9
len: 12

CDR3nt: TGCAGCGTTGACAGTCACCCTTATGGCTACACCTTC
CDR3aa: CSVDSHPYGYTF
j_gene: TRBJ1-2
d_gene: NA
abundance: NA
v_gene: TRBV29-1
len: 12

CDR3nt: TGTGCCATCAGTGGGGGCAAGCGGGGGACAGGGCCCGTGAACACTGAAGCTTTCTTT
CDR3aa: CAISGGKRGTGPVNTEAFF
j_gene: TRBJ1-1
d_gene: TRBD1
abundance: once
v_gene: TRBV10-3
len: 19

CDR3nt: TGTGCCAGCAGCCTATGGGCCGGCCAGGGGGAGACCCAGTACTTC
CDR3aa: CASSLWAGQGETQYF
j_gene: TRBJ2-5
d_gene: NA
abundance: once
v_gene: TRBV27
len: 15

CDR3nt: TGTGCCAGCAGTCACTCTAAGGCTAGGGAGCAGTTCTTC
CDR3aa: CASSHSKAREQFF
j_gene: TRBJ2-1
d_gene: NA
abundance: NA
v_gene: TRBV6-5
len: 13

CDR3nt: TGCGCCAGCAGCCAAAGCCCTACCGCCGGGACAGGGGTGAGCACAGATACGCAGTATTTT
CDR3aa: CASSQSPTAGTGVSTDTQYF
j_gene: TRBJ2-3
d_gene: TRBD1
abundance: NA
v_gene: TRBV4-1
len: 20

CDR3nt: TGTGCCGGGGGACAGTCTAACTATGGCTACACCTTC
CDR3aa: CAGGQSNYGYTF
j_gene: TRBJ1-2
d_gene: TRBD1
abundance: NA
v_gene: TRBV10-3
len: 12

CDR3nt: TGTGCCAGCGGCCGAGGGGGATCAATCTATGGCTACACCTTC
CDR3aa: CASGRGGSIYGYTF
j_gene: TRBJ1-2
d_gene: NA
abundance: NA
v_gene: TRBV6-5
len: 14

CDR3nt: TGTGCCAGCTCACCACTGTATCCAGGGGGCGAGGACAATGAGCAGTTCTTC
CDR3aa: CASSPLYPGGEDNEQFF
j_gene: TRBJ2-1
d_gene: TRBD1
abundance: NA
v_gene: TRBV18
len: 17

CDR3nt: TGTGCCTGGAGTGTCGGGAAACCTGAAGCTTTCTTT
CDR3aa: CAWSVGKPEAFF
j_gene: TRBJ1-1
d_gene: NA
abundance: NA
v_gene: TRBV30
len: 12

CDR3nt: TGTGCCAGCGACGGGGAAGGGCCCGGAGAGCAGTACTTC
CDR3aa: CASDGEGPGEQYF
j_gene: TRBJ2-7
d_gene: NA
abundance: NA
v_gene: TRBV2
len: 13

CDR3nt: TGTGCCAGCAGCGTACGCGGTTACCAGGGAAGGTTCACTGAAGCTTTCTTT
CDR3aa: CASSVRGYQGRFTEAFF
j_gene: TRBJ1-1
d_gene: NA
abundance: NA
v_gene: TRBV9
len: 17

CDR3nt: TGTGCCAGCAGCTTGCAACTAGCAACAGATACGCAGTATTTT
CDR3aa: CASSLQLATDTQYF
j_gene: TRBJ2-3
d_gene: NA
abundance: NA
v_gene: TRBV5-6
len: 14

CDR3nt: TGCGCCAGCAGGGACAGGGGATGGGATCAGCCCCAGCATTTT
CDR3aa: CASRDRGWDQPQHF
j_gene: TRBJ1-5
d_gene: TRBD1
abundance: NA
v_gene: TRBV10-2
len: 14

CDR3nt: TGTGCCAGCAGCCCAGGACTGAGCTCTGGAAACACCATATATTTT
CDR3aa: CASSPGLSSGNTIYF
j_gene: TRBJ1-3
d_gene: NA
abundance: NA
v_gene: TRBV27
len: 15

CDR3nt: TGTGCCAGCAGCTTACTGGGCGTATTGGCCGGGGAGCTGTTTTTT
CDR3aa: CASSLLGVLAGELFF
j_gene: TRBJ2-2
d_gene: NA
abundance: NA
v_gene: TRBV7-8
len: 15

CDR3nt: TGTGCCAGCAGTGAGGAGACTAGCGGGGGCACAGATACGCAGTATTTT
CDR3aa: CASSEETSGGTDTQYF
j_gene: TRBJ2-3
d_gene: TRBD2
abundance: NA
v_gene: TRBV6-4
len: 16

CDR3nt: TGCGCCTCTCGACTTTGGTTGACCGGGACAGGCAATTCACCCCTCCACTTT
CDR3aa: CASRLWLTGTGNSPLHF
j_gene: TRBJ1-6
d_gene: TRBD1
abundance: NA
v_gene: TRBV23-1
len: 17

CDR3nt: TGCGCCAGCAAATTTAGCGGGATTGAGACCCAGTACTTC
CDR3aa: CASKFSGIETQYF
j_gene: TRBJ2-5
d_gene: TRBD2
abundance: NA
v_gene: TRBV5-1
len: 13

CDR3nt: TGCGCCAGCAGCTCCTCCGGGACTTCACTCGGGGAGCTGTTTTTT
CDR3aa: CASSSSGTSLGELFF
j_gene: TRBJ2-2
d_gene: NA
abundance: NA
v_gene: TRBV5-1
len: 15